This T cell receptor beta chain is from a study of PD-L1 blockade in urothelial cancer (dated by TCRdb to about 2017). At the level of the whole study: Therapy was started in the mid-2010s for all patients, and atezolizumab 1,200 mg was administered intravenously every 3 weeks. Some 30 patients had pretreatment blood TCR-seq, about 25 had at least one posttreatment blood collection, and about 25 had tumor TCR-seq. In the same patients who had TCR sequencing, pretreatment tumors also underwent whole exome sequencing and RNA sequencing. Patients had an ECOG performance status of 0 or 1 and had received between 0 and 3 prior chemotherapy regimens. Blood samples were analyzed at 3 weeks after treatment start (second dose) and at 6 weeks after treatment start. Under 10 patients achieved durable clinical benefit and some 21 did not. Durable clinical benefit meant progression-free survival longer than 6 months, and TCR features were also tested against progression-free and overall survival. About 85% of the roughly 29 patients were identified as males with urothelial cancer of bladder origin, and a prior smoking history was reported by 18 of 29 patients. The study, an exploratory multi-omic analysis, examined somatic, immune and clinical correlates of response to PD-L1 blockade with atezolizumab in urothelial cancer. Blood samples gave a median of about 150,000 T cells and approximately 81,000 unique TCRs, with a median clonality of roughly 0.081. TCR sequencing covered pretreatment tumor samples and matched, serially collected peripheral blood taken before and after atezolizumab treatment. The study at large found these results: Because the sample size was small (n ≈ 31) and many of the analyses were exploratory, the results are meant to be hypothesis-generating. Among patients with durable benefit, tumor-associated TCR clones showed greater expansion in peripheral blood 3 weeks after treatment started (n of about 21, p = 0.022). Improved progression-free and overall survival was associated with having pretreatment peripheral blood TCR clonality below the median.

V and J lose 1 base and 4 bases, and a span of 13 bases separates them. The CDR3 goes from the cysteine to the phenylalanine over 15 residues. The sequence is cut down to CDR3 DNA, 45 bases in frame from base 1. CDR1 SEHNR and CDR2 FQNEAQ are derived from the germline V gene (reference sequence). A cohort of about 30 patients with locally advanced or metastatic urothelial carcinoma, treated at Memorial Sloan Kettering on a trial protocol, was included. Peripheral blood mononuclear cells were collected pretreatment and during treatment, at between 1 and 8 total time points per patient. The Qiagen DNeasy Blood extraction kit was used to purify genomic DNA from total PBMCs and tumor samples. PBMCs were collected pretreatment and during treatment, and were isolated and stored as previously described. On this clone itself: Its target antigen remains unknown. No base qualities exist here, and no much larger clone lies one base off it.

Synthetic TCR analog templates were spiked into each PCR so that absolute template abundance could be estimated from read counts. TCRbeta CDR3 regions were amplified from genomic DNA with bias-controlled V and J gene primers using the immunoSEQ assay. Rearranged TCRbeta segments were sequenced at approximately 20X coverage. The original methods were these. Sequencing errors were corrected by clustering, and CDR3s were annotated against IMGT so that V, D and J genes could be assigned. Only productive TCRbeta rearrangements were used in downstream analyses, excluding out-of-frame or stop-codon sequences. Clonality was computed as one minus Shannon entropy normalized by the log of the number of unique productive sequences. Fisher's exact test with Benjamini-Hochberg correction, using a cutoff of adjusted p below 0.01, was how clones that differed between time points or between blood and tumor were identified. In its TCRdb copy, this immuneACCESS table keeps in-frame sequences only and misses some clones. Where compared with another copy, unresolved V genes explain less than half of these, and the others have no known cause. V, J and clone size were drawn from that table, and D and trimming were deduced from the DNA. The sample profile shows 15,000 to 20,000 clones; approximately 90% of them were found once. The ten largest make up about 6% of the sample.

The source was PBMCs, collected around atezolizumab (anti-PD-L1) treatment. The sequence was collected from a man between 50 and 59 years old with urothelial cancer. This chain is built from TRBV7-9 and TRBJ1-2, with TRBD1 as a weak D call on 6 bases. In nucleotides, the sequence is TGTGCCAGCAGCTTAGGGGGTGGGACAAGCTATGGCTACACCTTC. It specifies CASSLGGGTSYGYTF.